The clone carrying this TCR beta chain was seen ten or more times. Its antigen is not known. These data originate in a study of regulatory T cells in long-lasting Graves disease. Overall study results and limits: Rather than thyroid tissue, only peripheral blood underwent study.

HTBI primers from iRepertoire and Arm-PCR of CDR3 regions yielded the TCR beta libraries. TCRdb re-derived calls from the multiplex PCR reads in MiXCR, one entry per CDR3 protein. This table has 400,000 to 500,000 distinct CDR3 sequences, 20% to 25% appearing once. Time point: persistent/refractory GD, antithyroid drugs over 5 years with positive TRAb. With RNA extracted from PBMCs as input, the TCR library was made. EDTA tubes were used for drawing around 9 milliliters of peripheral blood. The sequence was obtained from a female donor with Graves disease. The sequences come from peripheral blood mononuclear cells (PBMCs), collected when the disease was refractory, from a patient treated with antithyroid drugs.

For the CDR3, the DNA is TGTGCCAGCAGGGGTAGACAGGGAGGTAATGAGCAGTTCTTC. Translating gives CASRGRQGGNEQFF. The gene calls are TRBV28 and TRBJ2-1; D perhaps matches TRBD1 (7 bases). The CDR3 length is 14 residues. Trimming took 6 bases from V and 7 from J, leaving 16 bases between them. The V gene's germline CDR1 is MDHEN and CDR2 SYDVKM.